This TCR beta chain was recovered during a study of T-cell reconstitution after alpha-beta-depleted transplantation in children. Germline V gene sequence: CDR1 MDHEN, CDR2 SYDVKM. Trimming at V came to 2 bases and at J to 5 bases, leaving 5 bases not matched to a gene. The CDR3 extends over 14 amino acids. Overall study findings and caveats: A year post-transplant, T-cell counts and diversity derived mostly from newly produced T cells. Diversity of TCRbeta at day 60 was high in some patients, arising from surviving recipient T cells and thymic progenitors.

Preparation of the TCRbeta library used unique molecular identifiers. TCRdb recomputed calls from the PCR reads with MiXCR, one row per CDR3 protein. The profile shows about 110,000 distinct CDR3 sequences, approximately 6% of them singletons. This clonotype was recorded a few times. Its antigen is undetermined. This TCR was sampled from a male patient between 2 and 15 years old who had a stem cell transplant for acute lymphoblastic leukemia, so the T cells may come from the graft donor. V gene TRBV28 combines with J gene TRBJ2-7; the match to TRBD2 covers 8 bases. The source material was PBMCs, mostly from graft donor cells, sampled 360 days after TCRalphabeta/CD19-depleted stem cell transplant. The CDR3 loop is CASSLRGGKDEQYF. The CDR3 coding sequence is TGTGCCAGCAGTTTACGGGGGGGGAAGGACGAGCAGTACTTC.